This T cell receptor (beta chain) was obtained from a study of long-term antiretroviral therapy in people with HIV. At the survey level, the v3.0 immunoSEQ assay was run. Target depth was roughly 35,000-55,000 T-cell genomes per sample. The data were produced by immunoSEQ multiplex PCR, yet TCRdb's version contains in-frame clones alone and is incomplete. Among about 25,000 clones listed, under 80% were seen once. Between the trimmed V and J ends, which lost 2 bases and 0 bases, there was a span of 13 bases. The CDR3 is 16 residues long. CDR1 and CDR2 from the germline V gene are SEHNR and FQNEAQ (reference sequence).

This TCR derives from a woman aged 40 to 50 with HIV. The chain links TRBV7-9 to TRBJ1-2; D remains unclear. The sample was unsorted PBMCs, taken 1.1 years before starting antiretroviral therapy. Written as DNA, the CDR3 is TGTGCCAGCAGCTTAACGGGCAGGCTTTCTAACTATGGCTACACCTTC. Its protein product is CASSLTGRLSNYGYTF.